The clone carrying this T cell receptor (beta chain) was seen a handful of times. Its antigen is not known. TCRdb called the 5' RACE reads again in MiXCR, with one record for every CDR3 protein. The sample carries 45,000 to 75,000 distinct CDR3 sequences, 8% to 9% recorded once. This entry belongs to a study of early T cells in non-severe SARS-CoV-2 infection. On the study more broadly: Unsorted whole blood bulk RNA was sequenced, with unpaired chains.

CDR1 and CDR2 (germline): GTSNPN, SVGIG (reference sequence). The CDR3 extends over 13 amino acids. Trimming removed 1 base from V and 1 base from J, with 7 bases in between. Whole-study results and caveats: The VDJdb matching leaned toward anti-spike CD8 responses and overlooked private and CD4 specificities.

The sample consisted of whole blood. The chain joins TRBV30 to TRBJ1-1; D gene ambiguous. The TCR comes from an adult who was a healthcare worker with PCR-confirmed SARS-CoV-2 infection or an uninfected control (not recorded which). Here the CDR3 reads CAWSADTNTEAFF. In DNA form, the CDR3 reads TGTGCCTGGAGTGCCGACACGAACACTGAAGCTTTCTTT.